This TCR beta chain was recorded in a study of control samples from healthy donors and cancer patients (dated by TCRdb to 2020 to 2022). The library was obtained by the immunoSEQ multiplex PCR assay. TCRdb provides this immuneACCESS table in a form limited to in-frame rearrangements. Some clones are lacking; in checked studies, under half of them reflect an unresolved V gene, and why the rest are absent is not known. This sample is represented by tens of thousands of clones; approximately 91% of them were singletons. 9.5% to 10% of the sample lies in the top ten. Details on this clone: The antigen it recognizes is unknown. Base quality data are lacking; no much larger clone is found one base away.

The germline V end is reduced by 6 bases and the J end by 7 bases; junction bases left unmatched: 11. From a lookup of the germline V gene (reference sequence), CDR1 and CDR2 are LNHDA and SQIVND. From the cysteine through the phenylalanine, the CDR3 covers 15 amino acids. The entry retains the CDR3 DNA only, 45 bases that are in frame from base 1. The receptor comes from a woman aged 45 to 65 with colorectal cancer. The sample was PBMCs. The chain is assembled from TRBV19 and TRBJ2-1, and 8 junctional nucleotides match TRBD2. The CDR3 region has the sequence CASRSPGGAANEQFF. The nucleotides read TGTGCCAGTAGATCACCCGGGGGGGCCGCGAATGAGCAGTTCTTC.